The sequence of this TCR beta chain was determined in a study of post-analysis software for immune sequencing data. Study at large: As for disease course, relapsing-remitting, secondary progressive and progressive-relapsing multiple sclerosis were all included. Study-level points and caveats: F measure grouped same-batch samples tightly together. Patients carried roughly five TRBV segments more frequently than controls did, and TRBV5-6, TRBV5-1 and TRBV20-1 were among them.

This clonotype was detected a few times. Antigen: not known. Germline V lookup: CDR1 MNHEY, CDR2 SMNVEV (reference sequence). V was clipped by 5 bases and J by 0 bases; unmatched bases: 8. The CDR3 has 16 residues. The authors incorporated unique molecular identifiers into the TCR beta cDNA libraries. Hundreds of thousands of cDNA molecules were obtained from approximately 0.91 to 9.4 million T cells. TCRdb redid the calling of the PCR reads with MiXCR, one entry per CDR3 protein. The table has hundreds of thousands of distinct CDR3 sequences, approximately 59% seen once; the top ten hold about 10%. The sequencing input was blood. The receptor's source is a girl aged 2 to 10 with multiple sclerosis. The genes are TRBV27 and TRBJ2-3; 7 bases match TRBD1. This CDR3 reads CASSEYPGQSTDTQYF. The CDR3 nucleotides are TGTGCCAGCAGTGAATATCCGGGACAGAGCACAGATACGCAGTATTTT.